This passage covers 15 T cell receptor beta chains from one sample sequenced in a study of blood T cell repertoires in COVID-19. Some clones are missing from TCRdb's copy, which holds only in-frame ones; the method was immunoSEQ multiplex PCR. The sample includes hundreds of thousands of clones, more than 75% of them seen just once. The source material was peripheral blood. The receptors here all came from an elderly man with acute or convalescent COVID-19.

V is TRBV7-9 and J is TRBJ1-1, with 8 nucleotides matching TRBD1. The length of the CDR3 is 16 residues. Germline assignment: CDR1 SEHNR and CDR2 FQNEAQ (reference sequence). V trimming: 4 bases; J trimming: 6 bases; junction bases outside the gene matches: 13. The CDR3 loop is CASSSTDRGSNAEAFF. The CDR3 nucleotides are TGTGCCAGCAGCTCCACTGACAGGGGTTCTAACGCTGAAGCTTTCTTT.

The V call is TRBV6-5, the J call TRBJ2-5, with 8 bases matching TRBD2. Per the germline V gene, CDR1 is MNHEY and CDR2 is SVGAGI. V dropped 0 bases and J dropped 5; count of bases not matched to a gene: 2. The CDR3 runs to 14 residues. The CDR3 DNA is TGTGCCAGCAGTTACTCGACTAGCGTGGAGACCCAGTACTTC. Its translation: CASSYSTSVETQYF.

This chain connects TRBV6-2 or TRBV6-3 to TRBJ2-7, with 7 bases lining up with TRBD2. There are 15 residues in the CDR3. Trimming took 5 bases from V and 3 from J; bases not matched to a gene: 10. Looked up from germline, CDR1 is MNHEY and CDR2 is SVGEGT. CDR3 bases: TGTGCCAGCAGTGACCTGGGCGGGAGTAACTACGAGCAGTACGTC. The encoded protein is CASSDLGGSNYEQYV.

V is TRBV27 and J is TRBJ2-1, with D tentatively TRBD2 (6 bases). The CDR3 loop spans 15 amino acids. Looked up from germline, CDR1 is MNHEY and CDR2 is SMNVEV (reference sequence). The V end was cut by 2 bases, the J end by 5 bases, with 13 bases between. The DNA of the CDR3 is TGTGCCAGCAGTTTACGCGGGACGGGGGACAATGAGCAGTTCTTC. Translating it yields CASSLRGTGDNEQFF.

CDR3 DNA sequence: TGTGCCAGCAGCTCTCCGTGGGGGGGGCAATCCTACAATGAGCAGTTCTTC. Its protein product is CASSSPWGGQSYNEQFF. The chain recombines TRBV5-4 with TRBJ2-1, with D perhaps matching TRBD2 (7 bases). V shed 3 bases and J shed 1 base, with 17 bases lying between them. This CDR3 comprises 17 residues. CDR1 and CDR2 (germline): SGHNT, YYREEE (reference sequence).

The V and J genes are TRBV3-1 (or the pseudogene TRBV3-2) and TRBJ2-7; 7 bases align to TRBD1. The CDR3 runs to 15 residues. CDR1 is LGHDT, CDR2 YNNKEL, per germline (reference sequence). The junction had 11 bases not matched to a gene; V was cut back by 5 bases and J by 4 bases. The chain's CDR3 is CASSFNPGQRYEQYF. CDR3 sequence (DNA): TGTGCCAGCAGCTTTAATCCGGGACAGAGATACGAGCAGTACTTC.

Here the CDR3 DNA reads TGCGCCAGCAGCTTGGGGCAGGGGGATGCTCAGCCCCAGCATTTT. Translation gives CASSLGQGDAQPQHF. This chain connects TRBV5-1 to TRBJ1-5; 7 bases agree with TRBD1. Germline-derived CDR1 and CDR2 are SGHRS and YFSETQ. There are 15 residues in the CDR3. Trimming at V came to 0 bases and at J to 6 bases, leaving 6 bases not matched to a gene.

The gene calls are TRBV27 and TRBJ2-7; 10 bases are shared with TRBD2. With V trimmed by 5 bases and J by 3 bases, 10 bases remained unmatched. CDR1 is MNHEY, CDR2 SMNVEV, per germline (reference sequence). This CDR3 contains 16 residues. CDR3 in DNA: TGTGCCAGCAGTCGACGTAGCGGGAGGTACATCTACGAGCAGTACTTC. This codes for CASSRRSGRYIYEQYF.

The gene calls are TRBV30 and TRBJ1-1, with D unresolved. V lost 2 bases and J lost 8, with 12 bases in between. CDR1 GTSNPN and CDR2 SVGIG come from the germline V gene (reference sequence). CDR3 size: 12 residues. CDR3 in amino acids: CAWSTMGLEAFF. In DNA form, the CDR3 reads TGTGCCTGGAGTACGATGGGCCTGGAAGCTTTCTTT. Full variable domain (remainder filled in from reference TRBV30 and TRBJ1-1): SQTIHQWPATLVQPVGSPLSLECTVEGTSNPNLYWYRQAAGRGLQLLFYSVGIGQISSEVPQNLSASRPQDRQFILSSKKLLLSDSGFYLCAWSTMGLEAFFGQGTRLTVV.

This sequence joins TRBV7-9 and TRBJ1-6; D is uncertain. The CDR3 loop spans 14 amino acids. Trimming took off 6 bases at V and 0 bases at J, with 6 bases between the two ends. Germline lookup yields CDR1 SEHNR and CDR2 FQNEAQ (reference sequence). For the CDR3, the DNA is TGTGCCAGCAGACAGAGCTCCTATAATTCACCCCTCCACTTT. Protein: CASRQSSYNSPLHF.

The V call is TRBV5-1, the J call TRBJ2-7; D perhaps matches TRBD1 (6 bases). Germline CDR1 and CDR2: SGHRS and YFSETQ. CDR3 length: 14 residues. V shed 1 base and J shed 3 bases, with 11 bases lying between them. The CDR3 nucleotides are TGCGCCAGCAGCTTGAGGGGGTCGGACTACGAGCAGTACTTC. It translates to CASSLRGSDYEQYF.

DNA for the CDR3: TGTGCCACCCGGGACAGGGGCACATTTAGCACAGATACGCAGTATTTT. This sequence encodes CATRDRGTFSTDTQYF. The rearrangement links TRBV10-3 to TRBJ2-3; 10 nucleotides agree with TRBD1. The V and J ends lost 10 bases and 0 bases, in that order; junction bases with no gene match: 10. This CDR3 spans 16 amino acids. Germline CDR1 and CDR2: ENHRY and SYGVKD.

In its sample, this clone was seen once. The chain links TRBV7-2 to TRBJ2-1, with D possibly matching TRBD2 (6 bases). The germline gives CDR1 SGHTA, CDR2 FQGNSA. CDR3 length: 12 amino acids. V lost 4 bases, J lost 7 bases, and 8 bases lay in between. The CDR3 DNA sequence: TGTGCCAGCAGCTACCGGGGGAATGAGCAGTTCTTC. This gives the protein CASSYRGNEQFF.

The chain carries TRBV6-1 and TRBJ2-7, with a possible D match to TRBD1 (5 bases). Germline-derived CDR1 and CDR2 are MNHNS and SASEGT. V shed 2 bases and J shed 6 bases, with 17 bases lying between them. The length of the CDR3 is 15 residues. The CDR3 is CASSERQGNPLEQYV. CDR3 in DNA: TGTGCCAGCAGTGAAAGGCAGGGAAATCCTCTCGAGCAGTACGTC.

The V and J genes are TRBV7-2 and TRBJ2-1; D is perhaps TRBD2 (5 bases). The CDR3 has 12 amino acids. V shed 5 bases and J shed 11 bases, with 13 bases lying between them. Germline CDR1 SGHTA, CDR2 FQGNSA. CDR3 DNA: TGTGCCAGCAGCGTCTATGGGGAGAAGCAGTTCTTC. It encodes CASSVYGEKQFF.